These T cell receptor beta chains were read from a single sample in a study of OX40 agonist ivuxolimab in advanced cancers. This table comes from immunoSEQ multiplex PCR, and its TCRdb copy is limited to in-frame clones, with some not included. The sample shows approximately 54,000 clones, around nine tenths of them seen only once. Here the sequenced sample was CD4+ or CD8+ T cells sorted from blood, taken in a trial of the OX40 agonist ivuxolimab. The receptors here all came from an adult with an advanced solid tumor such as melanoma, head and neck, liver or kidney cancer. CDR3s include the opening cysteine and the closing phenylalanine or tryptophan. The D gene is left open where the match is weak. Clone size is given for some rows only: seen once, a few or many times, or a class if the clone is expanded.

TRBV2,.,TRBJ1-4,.,CASRADSSMEKLFF,TGTGCCAGCAGGGCGGACAGCAGTATGGAAAAACTGTTTTTT
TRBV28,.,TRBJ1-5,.,CASSPGGQGDQPQHF,TGTGCCAGCTCCCCCGGTGGGCAGGGCGATCAGCCCCAGCATTTT
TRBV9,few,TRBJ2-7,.,CASSPQAGAPYEQYF,TGTGCCAGCAGCCCCCAGGCGGGTGCTCCCTACGAGCAGTACTTC
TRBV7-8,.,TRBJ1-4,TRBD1,CASSRDSRQEKLFF,TGTGCCAGCAGCCGGGACAGTAGGCAGGAAAAACTGTTTTTT
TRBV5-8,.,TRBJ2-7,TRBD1,CASSSTTSGTGAEQYF,TGTGCCAGCAGCTCGACAACCTCCGGGACAGGGGCCGAGCAGTACTTC
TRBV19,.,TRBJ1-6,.,CASRIDSSLSPLHF,TGTGCCAGTAGGATCGACAGTTCTCTTTCACCCCTCCACTTT
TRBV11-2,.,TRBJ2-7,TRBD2,CASSLEGGSSYEQYF,TGTGCCAGCAGCTTAGAGGGGGGGAGCTCCTACGAGCAGTACTTC
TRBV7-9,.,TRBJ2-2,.,CASDVDTGELFF,TGTGCCTCGGACGTAGACACCGGGGAGCTGTTTTTT
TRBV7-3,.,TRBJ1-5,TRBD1,CASSLKTGGRINQPQHF,TGTGCCAGCAGCTTAAAGACAGGGGGACGAATCAATCAGCCCCAGCATTTT
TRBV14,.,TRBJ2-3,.,CASSPKAGTFLTDTQYF,TGTGCCAGCAGCCCCAAGGCCGGGACTTTCCTCACAGATACGCAGTATTTT
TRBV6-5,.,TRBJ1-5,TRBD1,CASSSTGGSSNQPQHF,TGTGCCAGCAGTTCTACAGGGGGCTCGAGCAATCAGCCCCAGCATTTT
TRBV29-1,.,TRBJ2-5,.,CSVVKSGQETQYF,TGCAGCGTAGTGAAAAGCGGACAAGAGACCCAGTACTTC
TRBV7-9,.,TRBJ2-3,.,CASSLGTVLTDTQYF,TGTGCCAGCAGCTTAGGTACAGTCCTCACAGATACGCAGTATTTT
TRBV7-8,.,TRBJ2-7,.,CASRNPRAQEYEQYF,TGTGCCAGCAGAAACCCCAGAGCCCAGGAGTACGAGCAGTACTTC
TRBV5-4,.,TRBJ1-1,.,CASSLRGGTEAFF,TGTGCCAGCAGCTTGAGGGGTGGAACTGAAGCTTTCTTT
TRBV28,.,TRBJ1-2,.,CASSQGGGSEGYTF,TGTGCCAGCAGCCAAGGGGGAGGATCGGAAGGCTACACCTTC
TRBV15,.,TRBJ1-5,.,CATSRGSGTVNQPQHF,TGTGCCACCAGCAGAGGCTCCGGGACGGTGAATCAGCCCCAGCATTTT
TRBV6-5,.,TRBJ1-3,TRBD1,CASSYVKDRGTIYF,TGTGCCAGCAGTTACGTCAAGGACAGGGGCACCATATATTTT
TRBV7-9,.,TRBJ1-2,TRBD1,CASSLALGRGNYGYTF,TGTGCCAGCAGCTTAGCGCTAGGCAGGGGGAACTATGGCTACACCTTC
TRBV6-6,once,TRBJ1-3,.,CASTLDNSGNTIYF,TGTGCCAGCACCTTGGATAACTCTGGAAACACCATATATTTT
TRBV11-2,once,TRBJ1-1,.,CASSFLPGPSVPFF,TGTGCCAGCAGCTTTCTTCCGGGCCCCTCTGTCCCTTTCTTT
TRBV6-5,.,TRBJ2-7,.,CASSPRWGREYF,TGTGCCAGCAGTCCGCGGTGGGGGCGGGAGTACTTC
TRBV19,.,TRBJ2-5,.,CASSMGDSWLKETQYF,TGTGCCAGTAGTATGGGGGATAGCTGGCTAAAAGAGACCCAGTACTTC
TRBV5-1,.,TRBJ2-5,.,CASSLGGKETQYF,TGCGCCAGCAGCTTGGGGGGGAAAGAGACCCAGTACTTC
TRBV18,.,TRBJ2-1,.,CASSTSGNEQFF,TGTGCCAGCTCAACATCCGGTAATGAGCAGTTCTTC